The sequence of this T cell receptor (beta chain) was determined in a study of CD8 T cells in Susac syndrome. Study conclusions and caveats: An acknowledgment was made by the study that its TCR sequencing and HLA analysis involved relatively few individuals.

Germline CDR1 and CDR2: MNHEY and SMNVEV (reference sequence). With V trimmed by 3 bases and J by 4 bases, 4 bases remained unmatched. CDR3 length: 14 amino acids. Comment on this clonotype: Its antigen is unknown.

TCR beta sequencing covered blood CD8+ and CD4+ T cells. TEMRA cells were FACS-enriched, while CD8+ and CD4+ T cells were negatively isolated. Reverse transcription of roughly 0.45 to 1 ug RNA used random hexamers. Amplification of TCR beta CDR3 was carried out by immunoSEQ multiplex PCR, which covered 54 Vbeta and 13 Jbeta segments. One entry per CDR3 protein results from TCRdb running MiXCR on the immunoSEQ multiplex PCR reads. The sample consists of about 400,000 distinct CDR3 sequences, approximately 89% of them appearing once. The receptor's source is a human donor with multiple sclerosis. Sequenced material: CD8+ T cells from PBMCs. The chain has TRBV27 and TRBJ2-7; TRBD1 matches at 9 bases. CDR3 sequence: CASSFGTGLYEQYF. CDR3 in DNA: TGTGCCAGCAGTTTTGGGACAGGGTTATACGAGCAGTACTTC.